The source of this TCR beta chain is a study of T cells and Merkel cell carcinoma outcomes (dated by TCRdb to about 2020). Study-level background: The tumor T-cell repertoire, together with T-cell density, was examined as a predictor of clinical outcome in patients with Merkel cell carcinoma.

The samples were taken from patients with Merkel cell carcinoma. Worth noting for this clone: Its antigen specificity is not known. The sample holds no much larger clone one base away, and base qualities are not on file.

The library came from the immunoSEQ multiplex PCR assay. The source is immuneACCESS, and TCRdb retained only in-frame sequences with V and J called. Part of the clones is not carried over; for the studies checked, unresolved V genes explain less than half of this, and the remainder is unexplained. The sample's records list dozens of clones. CDR1 and CDR2, per the germline V gene (reference sequence), are LNHDA and SQIVND. Relative to germline, V is missing 10 bases and J is missing 7 bases, with 6 bases of the junction outside any gene match. The CDR3 goes from the cysteine to the phenylalanine over 13 residues. The read is trimmed to its CDR3 DNA, 39 bases read in frame from base 1. The paper's findings and limits, for the study overall: Clinical outcomes in Merkel cell carcinoma patients were reported to be predicted by T-cell repertoire features combined with T-cell density.

Sequencing input: tumor tissue from Merkel cell carcinoma. The sequence was obtained from a human donor with Merkel cell carcinoma. This chain joins TRBV19 to TRBJ2-1; the central 11 bases match TRBD1. The DNA sequence reads TGTGCCACCTGGGACAGGGGGAAAAATGAGCAGTTCTTC. The translation is CATWDRGKNEQFF.